Given below is one T cell receptor (beta chain) in context. The conserved phenylalanine or tryptophan normally closing the CDR3 is absent here, so this likely arose from a read error. The limits of the CDR3 on the DNA are not certain, so only TCRdb's listed CDR3 is given. Amplification targeted TCR beta CDR3 regions from RNA transcripts. Primed by the HTBI set, a first-round RT-PCR was run on the TCR CDR3. TCRdb reprocessed the multiplex PCR reads via MiXCR and lists one record per CDR3 protein. This table holds about 660,000 distinct CDR3 sequences, 45% found once. These data belong to a study of T cells in Graves' hyperthyroidism and ophthalmopathy. The CDR3 numbers 12 amino acids, ends counted. The V gene's germline CDR1 is ENHRY and CDR2 SYGVKD.

The J gene is TRBJ2-6, the V gene TRBV10-3; the table's D gene call, TRBD1, was not cross checked with the DNA. The receptor's source is an adult man with Graves' disease, either hyperthyroidism or ophthalmopathy (not recorded which). The source material was peripheral blood or thyroid tissue (not recorded which). CDR3 protein: CAISVAGGRSNT.